This T cell receptor beta chain stems from a study of T cell clones after liver transplantation. Study information: Subjects received no induction therapy and standard immunosuppression until randomization at 12-24 months post-transplant.

About this clone itself: The antigen is undetermined.

Thawed unstimulated PBMCs were FACS-sorted by CD3, CD4 and CD8 into two populations. The study's findings and limits: A larger donor-reactive than third-party decline suggested partial antigen-specific deletion.

The CDR3 has 13 residues. The germline V gene has CDR1 SGDLS and CDR2 YYNGEE. With 0 bases removed from V and 7 bases from J, the gap between germline ends came to 10 bases. The assay was immunoSEQ multiplex PCR, and TCRdb's table has in-frame clones only and misses some. In the table there are 65,000 to 80,000 clones, around 80% of which are singletons. This clonotype was sampled from a human donor who received a liver transplant. This chain links TRBV9 with TRBJ1-1, with D unresolved. Sequenced here: CD4+ T cells from blood, sampled before liver transplant. The CDR3 loop reads CASSVARWNEAFF. The CDR3 DNA is TGTGCCAGCAGCGTAGCTAGGTGGAATGAAGCTTTCTTT.